The 15 T cell receptor beta chains below all came from one sample that was sequenced in a study of T cell changes during pregnancy in multiple sclerosis. Generated by immunoSEQ multiplex PCR, the TCRdb table keeps only in-frame clones and is missing some. This sample has tens of thousands of clones, with roughly 91% found just once. The sample here was CD8+ T cells from peripheral blood mononuclear cells, taken before pregnancy. These receptors were obtained from a female donor with multiple sclerosis, enrolled in a pregnancy study.

The chain links TRBV5-1 to TRBJ1-3; TRBD1 agrees at 8 bases. CDR1 is SGHRS and CDR2 is YFSETQ in the germline V gene. The V gene end was trimmed by 0 bases and the J gene end by 3 bases; junction bases not matched to a gene: 5. The CDR3 loop spans 16 amino acids. This CDR3 reads CASSLGQGQVGNTIYF. The CDR3, as DNA: TGCGCCAGCAGCTTGGGTCAGGGACAGGTTGGAAACACCATATATTTT.

The chain uses TRBV5-1 and TRBJ2-2; D ambiguous. Looked up from germline, CDR1 is SGHRS and CDR2 is YFSETQ. V gave up 4 bases and J gave up 6 bases, with 7 bases separating them. The length of the CDR3 is 12 residues. The CDR3 region is CASSRSAGELFF. CDR3 bases: TGCGCCAGCAGCCGTAGTGCCGGGGAGCTGTTTTTT.

The chain carries TRBV5-1 and TRBJ1-4, with D unresolved. Trimming cost V 1 base and J 7 bases, with 8 bases left between them. Looked up from germline, CDR1 is SGHRS and CDR2 is YFSETQ. The CDR3 runs to 13 residues. The CDR3 region has the DNA TGCGCCAGCAGCTTGTCCTCCAGTGAAAAACTGTTTTTT. Protein sequence: CASSLSSSEKLFF.

J is TRBJ2-7 and V is TRBV18; a weak D match, TRBD2 (6 bases). CDR3 length: 13 residues. The V gene's germline CDR1 is KGHSH and CDR2 LQKENI. V was clipped by 6 bases and J by 6 bases, with 15 bases between them. CDR3 loop: CASSPGEGGEQYF. The CDR3 region has the DNA TGTGCCAGCTCCCCGGGCGAGGGAGGCGAGCAGTACTTC.

The gene calls are TRBV19 and TRBJ2-7; perhaps TRBD1 as D (5 bases). Germline V gene sequence: CDR1 LNHDA, CDR2 SQIVND (reference sequence). V was clipped by 5 bases and J by 4 bases, with 9 bases between them. This CDR3 is built from 12 residues. CDR3 nucleotides: TGTGCCAGTAGTTCCACAGGATACGAGCAGTACTTC. This encodes CASSSTGYEQYF.

The J gene is TRBJ2-7, the V gene TRBV27, with TRBD1 matching 7 bases. V shed 4 bases, J shed 7 bases, and the junction held 10 bases outside the gene matches. The germline V gene has CDR1 MNHEY and CDR2 SMNVEV (reference sequence). This CDR3 is 14 amino acids long. CDR3 in amino acids: CASSSPGQAGEQYF. CDR3 sequence (DNA): TGTGCCAGCAGTTCGCCTGGACAGGCGGGTGAGCAGTACTTC.

This chain uses TRBV21-1 with TRBJ2-3; the tabulated D call, TRBD2, remains unverified against the DNA. TRBV21-1 is an annotated pseudogene. The length of the CDR3 is 15 residues. CDR3 nucleotide sequence: TGTGCCAGCAGTACGGTAGGTGGGAGAGGAGATACGCAGTATTTT. Translated, it gives CASSTVGGRGDTQYF.

The V call is TRBV7-9, the J call TRBJ2-7; D is unresolved. In germline, CDR1 is SEHNR, CDR2 FQNEAQ (reference sequence). Trimming took 3 bases from V and 6 from J, leaving 12 bases between them. The length of the CDR3 is 13 residues. In DNA form, the CDR3 reads TGTGCCAGCAGCTTTCAAGGAGCTAGCGAGCAGTACTTC. Amino acid sequence: CASSFQGASEQYF.

The chain recombines TRBV5-4 with TRBJ2-5, with TRBD1 matching 8 bases. This CDR3 region has 15 residues. Germline V gene sequence: CDR1 SGHNT, CDR2 YYREEE (reference sequence). Germline trimming cut 0 bases from V and 5 bases from J; bases unmatched to any gene: 6. CDR3 bases: TGTGCCAGCAGCTTGGGACAGGGGCGAGGCGAGACCCAGTACTTC. Translating it yields CASSLGQGRGETQYF.

This clone was seen a single time. The junction does not match germline at one end; this may be a read error. This chain uses TRBV7-7 with TRBJ2-7; TRBD1 matches 9 bases. The CDR3 consists of 12 residues. Germline V gives CDR1 SSHAT, CDR2 FNYEAQ (reference sequence). CDR3 in amino acids: CASSRQGGEQYF. The CDR3, as DNA: TGTGCTAGCAGCAGACAGGGGGGCGAGCAGTACTTC.

This chain uses TRBV28 with TRBJ1-3, with no clear D. Germline loops: CDR1 MDHEN, CDR2 SYDVKM. V lost 2 bases, J lost 4 bases, and 15 bases lay in between. This CDR3 region has 16 residues. The CDR3 spells CASSLTRMVAGNTIYF. Written as DNA, the CDR3 is TGTGCCAGCAGTTTAACGCGAATGGTAGCCGGAAACACCATATATTTT. The full variable domain, completed using reference TRBV28 and TRBJ1-3, is DVKVTQSSRYLVKRTGEKVFLECVQDMDHENMFWYRQDPGLGLRLIYFSYDVKMKEKGDIPEGYSVSREKKERFSLILESASTNQTSMYLCASSLTRMVAGNTIYFGEGSWLTVV.

This sequence joins TRBV11-2 and TRBJ2-1; 11 bases fit TRBD1. The V segment lost 10 bases and the J segment 4 bases; nucleotides outside the gene matches: 9. In germline, CDR1 is SGHAT, CDR2 FQNNGV. This CDR3 comprises 15 residues. For the CDR3, the DNA is TGTGCCACAAGGGCCGGGACAGGGGGGTACAATGAGCAGTTCTTC. Amino acids: CATRAGTGGYNEQFF.

This clone was observed a single time. The chain uses TRBV27 and TRBJ2-7; TRBD1 matches 10 bases. V was pared by 6 bases and J by 3 bases, with 8 bases of the junction left unmatched. CDR1 MNHEY and CDR2 SMNVEV come from the germline V gene (reference sequence). This CDR3 is 15 amino acids long. This CDR3 reads CASSGPGQGYYEQYF. For the CDR3, the DNA is TGTGCCAGCAGCGGTCCGGGACAGGGGTACTACGAGCAGTACTTC.

This clone has only a few counts. The CDR3 DNA reads TGTGCCAGCAGCCCAAATAGCGGGAGCCCCCAGTACGAGCAGTACTTC. Encoded protein: CASSPNSGSPQYEQYF. This chain connects TRBV7-8 to TRBJ2-7; 9 bases match TRBD2. The CDR3 sequence is 16 residues long. CDR1 is SGHVS, CDR2 FQNEAQ, per germline. V lost 5 bases and J lost 4; bases outside the gene matches: 12.

J is TRBJ2-3 and V is TRBV27; tentatively, D is TRBD2 (5 bases). This CDR3 comprises 16 residues. The germline V and J ends were trimmed by 8 bases and 1 base, with 19 bases remaining between them. Germline CDR1 MNHEY, CDR2 SMNVEV (reference sequence). The CDR3 protein is CASQPPLERGTDTQYF. The CDR3 DNA reads TGTGCCAGCCAGCCGCCGTTAGAGAGGGGCACAGATACGCAGTATTTT.